This T cell receptor (beta chain) is from a study of T cells in Graves' hyperthyroidism and ophthalmopathy. PBMCs were obtained from under 13 ml fresh peripheral blood. CDR1 and CDR2 from the germline V gene are SGDLS and YYNGEE. J was trimmed by 5 bases and V by 3 bases; bases with no gene match: 12. The CDR3 totals 18 residues. Study-level findings and limits: Blood shared most expanded thyroid clonotypes above 0.001. The model made its ophthalmopathy prediction, and onset followed a median around 6.5 months later.

Authors of the study amplified TCR beta CDR3 regions from RNA transcripts. A set of HTBI primers served as the primers for a first-round RT-PCR of the TCR CDR3. TCRdb used MiXCR to reprocess the multiplex PCR reads, holding one entry per CDR3 protein. The sample contains about 840,000 distinct CDR3 sequences, approximately 40% of which appear only once. As regards this clonotype: Its specificity is not known.

The sequence derives from a man aged 18-30 years with Graves' hyperthyroidism. The chain uses TRBV9 and TRBJ2-5; 14 nucleotides match TRBD2. Input material: blood. The CDR3 nucleotides are TGTGCCAGCAGCGCAGGGACTAGCGGGGGTCACTCCAGGGAGACCCAGTACTTC. Protein sequence: CASSAGTSGGHSRETQYF.